The clone carrying this T cell receptor beta chain was seen a few times. Trimming removed 8 bases at V and 6 bases at J, with 5 bases between. The length of the CDR3 is 9 residues. CDR1 SQVTM and CDR2 ANQGSEA come from the germline V gene. The data belong to a study of CD8 T cells in Susac syndrome. The study sequenced TCR beta in blood CD8+ and CD4+ T cells. Healthy donors were controls matched for age and sex. Negative isolation yielded the CD8+ and CD4+ T cells, while FACS enriched the TEMRA cells. A quantity of about 0.5 to 1 ug RNA underwent reverse transcription using random hexamers. TCR beta CDR3 was amplified by immunoSEQ multiplex PCR. This amplification extended across 54 Vbeta and 13 Jbeta segments. Via MiXCR, TCRdb re-called the immunoSEQ multiplex PCR reads, giving one row per CDR3 protein. The sample yields 130,000 to 150,000 distinct CDR3 sequences, roughly 94% seen once.

The clonotype was recovered from a human donor in good health. Material: CD8+ T cells from PBMCs. This chain uses TRBV29-1 with TRBJ1-5; the D is unclear. The chain's CDR3 is CSSFQPQHF. Written as DNA, the CDR3 is TGCAGCTCGTTTCAGCCCCAGCATTTT.